The clone carrying this TCR beta chain was picked up many times. Its matching antigen is unknown. The record originates from a study of post-analysis software for immune sequencing data. Across the whole study: In terms of disease course, relapsing-remitting, secondary progressive and progressive-relapsing multiple sclerosis were included.

Regarding the study as a whole: Five or six TRBV segments (TRBV5-6, TRBV5-1 and TRBV20-1 among them) occurred more frequently in patients than in controls.

Researchers reported that TCR beta cDNA libraries carried unique molecular identifiers. Each batch of 1 to 10 million T cells produced 400,000 to 650,000 cDNA molecules. TCRdb reprocessed the PCR reads via MiXCR and lists one record per CDR3 protein. The table has 400,000 to 500,000 distinct CDR3 sequences, 30% to 40% seen once; the top ten hold around 8%. The CDR3 runs 14 residues. V shed 4 bases and J 3 bases; nucleotides not matched to a gene: 6. Germline CDR1 reads MNHEY; CDR2 reads SVGAGI. Sequenced sample: blood. The source of this sequence is a girl aged 2-10 years with multiple sclerosis. This sequence joins TRBV6-5 and TRBJ2-7; TRBD2 aligns across 7 bases. CDR3 amino acids: CASSFTGGNYEQYF. CDR3 nucleotide sequence: TGTGCCAGCAGTTTCACGGGAGGCAACTACGAGCAGTACTTC.